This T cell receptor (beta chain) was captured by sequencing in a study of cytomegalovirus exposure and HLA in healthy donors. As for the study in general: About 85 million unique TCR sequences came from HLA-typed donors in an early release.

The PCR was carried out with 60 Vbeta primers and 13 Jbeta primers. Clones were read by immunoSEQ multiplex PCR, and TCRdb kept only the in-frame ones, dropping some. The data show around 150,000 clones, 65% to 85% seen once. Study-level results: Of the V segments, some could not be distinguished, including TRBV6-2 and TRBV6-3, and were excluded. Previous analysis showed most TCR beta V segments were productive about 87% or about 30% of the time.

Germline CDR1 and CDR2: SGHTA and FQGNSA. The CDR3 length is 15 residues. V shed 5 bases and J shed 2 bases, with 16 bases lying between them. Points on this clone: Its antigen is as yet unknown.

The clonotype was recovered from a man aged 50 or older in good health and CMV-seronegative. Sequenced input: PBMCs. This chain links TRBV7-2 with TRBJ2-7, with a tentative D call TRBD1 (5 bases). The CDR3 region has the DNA TGTGCCAGCAGCCCCGCAGGGCCCCTACCCTACGAGCAGTACTTC. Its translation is CASSPAGPLPYEQYF.